Listed below are T cell receptor beta chains from one sample, sequenced in a study of blood T cell repertoires in COVID-19. Produced via immunoSEQ multiplex PCR; TCRdb's table is partial and in-frame only. The data contain some 97,000 clones, 70% to 90% of them singletons. The sequencing sample was made of PBMCs or T cells enriched from blood (not recorded which). The receptors were gathered from a woman in her forties or fifties who had recovered from COVID-19. CDR3s include the opening cysteine and the closing phenylalanine or tryptophan. The D gene is left open where the match is weak. Rows give clone size only sometimes, using once, few, many, or a class for an expanded clone.

D: TRBD1
V: TRBV7-3
J: TRBJ1-1
size: NA
CDR3: CASGSNRGTEAFF
DNA: TGTGCTTCGGGGTCGAACAGGGGAACTGAAGCTTTCTTT

D: TRBD2
V: TRBV6-5
J: TRBJ2-3
size: NA
CDR3: CASVDSGGSDTQYF
DNA: TGTGCCAGCGTCGATAGCGGGGGATCAGATACGCAGTATTTT

D: NA
V: TRBV28
J: TRBJ1-6
size: NA
CDR3: CASSLGKGLPLHF
DNA: TGTGCCAGCAGCTTGGGCAAGGGGTTGCCCCTCCACTTT

D: TRBD1
V: TRBV29-1
J: TRBJ1-1
size: NA
CDR3: CSVAGTGVSGAFF
DNA: TGCAGCGTCGCCGGGACAGGGGTGAGTGGAGCTTTCTTT

D: NA
V: TRBV11-2
J: TRBJ2-1
size: once
CDR3: CASSPIKGYNEQFF
DNA: TGTGCCAGCAGCCCTATCAAGGGGTACAATGAGCAGTTCTTC

D: TRBD1
V: TRBV20-1
J: TRBJ2-1
size: NA
CDR3: CSASPGGSYNEQFF
DNA: TGCAGTGCTAGTCCAGGGGGCTCCTACAATGAGCAGTTCTTC

D: TRBD1
V: TRBV29-1
J: TRBJ2-1
size: NA
CDR3: CSTGRDRGGYEQFF
DNA: TGCAGCACAGGACGGGACAGGGGAGGATATGAGCAGTTCTTC

D: TRBD2
V: TRBV18
J: TRBJ2-5
size: NA
CDR3: CASSIEIAGAGETQYF
DNA: TGTGCCAGCTCCATCGAAATAGCGGGAGCCGGTGAGACCCAGTACTTC

D: NA
V: TRBV30
J: TRBJ1-1
size: NA
CDR3: CAWSGQLNTEAFF
DNA: TGTGCCTGGAGCGGACAGCTGAACACTGAAGCTTTCTTT

D: NA
V: TRBV2
J: TRBJ1-3
size: NA
CDR3: CASSQGGDPGNTIYF
DNA: TGTGCCAGCAGCCAAGGGGGTGACCCTGGAAACACCATATATTTT

D: NA
V: TRBV4-1
J: TRBJ1-1
size: NA
CDR3: CASSHQQTGPMNTEAFF
DNA: TGCGCCAGCAGCCACCAACAGACAGGCCCCATGAACACTGAAGCTTTCTTT

D: NA
V: TRBV5-1
J: TRBJ1-5
size: NA
CDR3: CASSLALNQPQHF
DNA: TGCGCCAGCAGCTTGGCTCTCAATCAGCCCCAGCATTTT

D: NA
V: TRBV11-2
J: TRBJ1-2
size: NA
CDR3: CASSSPRTAFRYGYTF
DNA: TGTGCCAGCAGCTCTCCTCGGACAGCCTTTCGCTATGGCTACACCTTC

D: TRBD2
V: TRBV5-1
J: TRBJ2-1
size: NA
CDR3: CASSLDLSGRAYNEQFF
DNA: TGCGCCAGCAGCTTGGACCTTAGCGGGAGGGCCTACAATGAGCAGTTCTTC

D: TRBD1
V: TRBV6-5
J: TRBJ1-2
size: NA
CDR3: CASSSPRDRRMYGYTF
DNA: TGTGCCAGCAGTTCCCCCCGGGACAGGAGGATGTATGGCTACACCTTC

D: NA
V: TRBV7-6
J: TRBJ1-5
size: NA
CDR3: CASSLTGSGQPQHF
DNA: TGTGCCAGCAGCCTCACAGGGTCCGGACAGCCCCAGCATTTT

D: TRBD1
V: TRBV3-1/TRBV3-2
J: TRBJ1-1
size: NA
CDR3: CASSRDRGLTFF
DNA: TGTGCCAGCAGCCGGGACAGGGGGCTGACTTTCTTT

D: TRBD1
V: TRBV9
J: TRBJ1-5
size: NA
CDR3: CASSAGGSNQPQHF
DNA: TGTGCCAGCAGCGCAGGGGGCAGCAATCAGCCCCAGCATTTT

D: NA
V: TRBV6-2/TRBV6-3
J: TRBJ2-1
size: NA
CDR3: CASSYPPGEQFF
DNA: TGTGCCAGCAGTTACCCTCCCGGGGAGCAGTTCTTC

D: TRBD2
V: TRBV5-6
J: TRBJ2-1
size: NA
CDR3: CASRRLAGGPNEQFF
DNA: TGTGCCAGCAGAAGACTAGCGGGGGGGCCCAATGAGCAGTTCTTC

D: NA
V: TRBV6-6
J: TRBJ1-1
size: few
CDR3: CASSAVNMNTEAFF
DNA: TGTGCCAGCAGTGCAGTAAATATGAACACTGAAGCTTTCTTT

D: TRBD2
V: TRBV30
J: TRBJ2-3
size: NA
CDR3: CAWSVNSGTDTQYF
DNA: TGTGCCTGGAGTGTAAATAGCGGGACAGATACGCAGTATTTT

D: NA
V: TRBV3-1/TRBV3-2
J: TRBJ1-3
size: few
CDR3: CASSQDLSRNTIYF
DNA: TGTGCCAGCAGCCAAGATTTATCTAGAAACACCATATATTTT

D: TRBD2
V: TRBV2
J: TRBJ2-7
size: NA
CDR3: CASSGAGEYEQYF
DNA: TGTGCCAGCAGTGGGGCGGGGGAATACGAGCAGTACTTC

D: NA
V: TRBV3-1/TRBV3-2
J: TRBJ2-7
size: once
CDR3: CASSQDREDEQYF
DNA: TGTGCCAGCAGCCAAGATAGGGAGGACGAGCAGTACTTC

D: NA
V: TRBV27
J: TRBJ2-7
size: NA
CDR3: CASSLSSGSIPYEQYF
DNA: TGTGCCAGCAGTTTATCGTCGGGGTCCATCCCCTACGAGCAGTACTTC

D: NA
V: TRBV28
J: TRBJ1-1
size: NA
CDR3: CASTEEGSLPAFF
DNA: TGTGCCAGCACCGAAGAGGGTTCTCTGCCAGCTTTCTTT

D: NA
V: TRBV2
J: TRBJ2-7
size: few
CDR3: CASSSTGYEQYF
DNA: TGTGCCAGCAGTTCTACTGGTTACGAGCAGTACTTC

D: TRBD1
V: TRBV18
J: TRBJ2-1
size: NA
CDR3: CASSPGQGSYNEQFF
DNA: TGTGCCAGCTCACCGGGACAGGGGTCCTACAATGAGCAGTTCTTC

D: NA
V: TRBV12-3/TRBV12-4
J: TRBJ1-5
size: NA
CDR3: CASSLGGVEPQHF
DNA: TGTGCCAGCAGTTTGGGGGGGGTTGAGCCCCAGCATTTT

D: TRBD1
V: TRBV28
J: TRBJ2-1
size: NA
CDR3: CASSSQGQGATIYNEQFF
DNA: TGTGCCAGCAGTAGCCAGGGACAGGGGGCGACTATCTACAATGAGCAGTTCTTC

D: NA
V: TRBV6-6
J: TRBJ1-5
size: NA
CDR3: CASTHRDSNQPQHF
DNA: TGTGCCAGCACCCACAGAGATAGCAATCAGCCCCAGCATTTT

D: NA
V: TRBV5-1
J: TRBJ2-1
size: NA
CDR3: CASSSIPRTADGDEQFF
DNA: TGCGCCAGCAGCTCAATCCCCCGGACAGCAGATGGTGATGAGCAGTTCTTC

D: TRBD1
V: TRBV13
J: TRBJ2-1
size: NA
CDR3: CASSLDRGGEQFF
DNA: TGTGCCAGCAGCCTCGACAGGGGAGGTGAGCAGTTCTTC

D: TRBD1
V: TRBV6-5
J: TRBJ1-5
size: NA
CDR3: CASGTGGDQPQHF
DNA: TGTGCCAGTGGGACAGGCGGGGATCAGCCCCAGCATTTT